This T cell receptor (beta chain) was profiled in a study of cytomegalovirus exposure and HLA in healthy donors. Across the study: Of all 400 or so donors who were genotyped, roughly 83% belonged to the Caucasian-associated ancestry cluster. Study-wide findings and caveats: Most TCR beta V segments were productive about 87% or about 30% of the time in an earlier analysis.

With 60 Vbeta and 13 Jbeta primers, the PCR was carried out. Some clones are missing from TCRdb's copy, which holds only in-frame ones; the method was immunoSEQ multiplex PCR. The sample yields over 55,000 clones, around two thirds seen once. The CDR3 is made up of 11 amino acids. Germline values: CDR1 SGHNT, CDR2 YENEEA. V was cut by 5 bases and J by 4 bases, with 3 bases left in between. Of note for this clone: What it binds is unknown.

The chain uses TRBV11-3 and TRBJ1-5; D not certain. This TCR came from a woman aged 45 to 65 in good health and CMV-seropositive. Sequenced material: PBMCs. CDR3 nucleotides: TGTGCCAGCAGCCGTAATCAGCCCCAGCATTTT. Translated, it gives CASSRNQPQHF.